A selection of T cell receptor beta chains follows, all from one sample in a study of early T cells in non-severe SARS-CoV-2 infection. TCRdb redid the calling of the 5' RACE reads with MiXCR, one entry per CDR3 protein. The sample carries about 61,000 distinct CDR3 sequences, about 10% recorded once. Source material: whole blood. These receptors were obtained from an adult who was a healthcare worker with PCR-confirmed SARS-CoV-2 infection or an uninfected control (not recorded which). The CDR3 runs from the conserved cysteine through the conserved F or W. D genes are given only for firm matches. The size of a clone is reported for some rows only, either as once, few or many, or as a class for expanded clones.

d_call: .; clone_size: few; j_call: TRBJ2-3; v_call: TRBV7-9; cdr3_nt: TGTGCCAGCAGCTTGGGGCGGGGGCCCCCACCTATAGATACGCAGTATTTT; cdr3_aa: CASSLGRGPPPIDTQYF
d_call: .; clone_size: many; j_call: TRBJ2-7; v_call: TRBV7-2; cdr3_nt: TGTGCCAGCAGCTTTACAACAGGCTCACCCTCGGGTTACGAGCAGTACTTC; cdr3_aa: CASSFTTGSPSGYEQYF
d_call: .; clone_size: many; j_call: TRBJ2-2; v_call: TRBV9; cdr3_nt: TGTGCCAGCAGCGTGAAGGGGGACACCGGGGAGCTGTTTTTT; cdr3_aa: CASSVKGDTGELFF
d_call: TRBD2; clone_size: few; j_call: TRBJ2-6; v_call: TRBV19; cdr3_nt: TGTGCCAGTAGTTTCCCAGGGACTACTGGGGCCAACGTCCTGACTTTC; cdr3_aa: CASSFPGTTGANVLTF
d_call: .; clone_size: many; j_call: TRBJ1-1; v_call: TRBV6-5; cdr3_nt: TGTGCCAGCACTTTACGGGCAAAGAACACTGAAGCTTTCTTT; cdr3_aa: CASTLRAKNTEAFF
d_call: .; clone_size: many; j_call: TRBJ1-2; v_call: TRBV27; cdr3_nt: TGTGCCAGCAGTTTATTGAGCGCAGGTGGACTTGGGGGATATGGCTACACCTTC; cdr3_aa: CASSLLSAGGLGGYGYTF
d_call: .; clone_size: many; j_call: TRBJ2-3; v_call: TRBV20-1; cdr3_nt: TGCAGTGCCTTTAAAGCGTCCAGCCTCCTTAGCCGTACGCAGTATTTT; cdr3_aa: CSAFKASSLLSRTQYF
d_call: .; clone_size: .; j_call: TRBJ1-1; v_call: TRBV3-1; cdr3_nt: TGTGCCAGCAGCCAAGTCAGGCAGGGGAACACTGAAGCTTTCTTT; cdr3_aa: CASSQVRQGNTEAFF
d_call: TRBD2; clone_size: many; j_call: TRBJ2-3; v_call: TRBV2; cdr3_nt: TGTGCCAGCAGCCTCTCGCGGGGGGCTCGCACAGATACGCAGTATTTT; cdr3_aa: CASSLSRGARTDTQYF
d_call: TRBD1; clone_size: many; j_call: TRBJ1-2; v_call: TRBV5-1; cdr3_nt: TGCGCCAGCAGAATCGGGACAGGGGGAAACTATGGCTACACCTTC; cdr3_aa: CASRIGTGGNYGYTF
d_call: .; clone_size: many; j_call: TRBJ2-2; v_call: TRBV18; cdr3_nt: TGTGCCAGCTCACCAGTCCGCAGCAACACCGGGGAGCTGTTTTTT; cdr3_aa: CASSPVRSNTGELFF
d_call: .; clone_size: many; j_call: TRBJ2-7; v_call: TRBV7-8; cdr3_nt: TGTGCCAGCAGCACCCGGACGGCCACCTACGAGCAGTACTTC; cdr3_aa: CASSTRTATYEQYF
d_call: TRBD2; clone_size: many; j_call: TRBJ2-5; v_call: TRBV5-4; cdr3_nt: TGTGCCAGCAGCCGAGCTAGCGGGGTCCAAGAGACCCAGTACTTC; cdr3_aa: CASSRASGVQETQYF
d_call: TRBD1; clone_size: few; j_call: TRBJ2-7; v_call: TRBV28; cdr3_nt: TGTGCCAGCAGCCCTCCGGGACAGGGGGCTCTCGAGCAGTACTTC; cdr3_aa: CASSPPGQGALEQYF
d_call: .; clone_size: many; j_call: TRBJ2-7; v_call: TRBV9; cdr3_nt: TGTGCCAGCAGTGGGGACGGTTACGAGCAGTACTTC; cdr3_aa: CASSGDGYEQYF
d_call: .; clone_size: many; j_call: TRBJ1-5; v_call: TRBV19; cdr3_nt: TGTGCCAGTAGTGCCCGACGGATTAGCAATCAGCCCCAGCATTTT; cdr3_aa: CASSARRISNQPQHF
d_call: TRBD1; clone_size: .; j_call: TRBJ1-4; v_call: TRBV7-9; cdr3_nt: TGTGCCAGCAGCGACAGGGACTCAAATGAAAAACTGTTTTTT; cdr3_aa: CASSDRDSNEKLFF
d_call: TRBD1; clone_size: many; j_call: TRBJ1-1; v_call: TRBV28; cdr3_nt: TGTGCCAGCAGTTCGGGACAGACCACTGAAGCTTTCTTT; cdr3_aa: CASSSGQTTEAFF
d_call: .; clone_size: many; j_call: TRBJ1-2; v_call: TRBV20-1; cdr3_nt: TGCAGTGCTTTTACAGGGAGCTATGGCTACACCTTC; cdr3_aa: CSAFTGSYGYTF
d_call: TRBD2; clone_size: .; j_call: TRBJ2-2; v_call: TRBV7-9; cdr3_nt: TGTGCCAGCAGCTCCCCTGCGGGGGGGACGAACACCGGGGAGCTGTTTTTT; cdr3_aa: CASSSPAGGTNTGELFF
d_call: TRBD1; clone_size: many; j_call: TRBJ1-1; v_call: TRBV10-2; cdr3_nt: TGCGCCAGCGGGGAGCGGACAGGGGTGGTAAAGGCTTTCTTT; cdr3_aa: CASGERTGVVKAFF
d_call: .; clone_size: many; j_call: TRBJ1-5; v_call: TRBV18; cdr3_nt: TGTGCCAGCTCACCAGGGGTCGGGCGGGAGCAGCCCCAGCATTTT; cdr3_aa: CASSPGVGREQPQHF
d_call: TRBD2; clone_size: .; j_call: TRBJ2-2; v_call: TRBV19; cdr3_nt: TGTGCCAGTAGTCAGTTAGCGGGTCACACCGGGGAGCTGTTTTTT; cdr3_aa: CASSQLAGHTGELFF
d_call: .; clone_size: few; j_call: TRBJ1-2; v_call: TRBV30; cdr3_nt: TGTGCCTGGACTAGGGCTGGAGGCTACACCTTC; cdr3_aa: CAWTRAGGYTF
d_call: TRBD1; clone_size: few; j_call: TRBJ2-2; v_call: TRBV29-1; cdr3_nt: TGCAGCGTTGAACAGGGGGCGGTCACCGGGGAGCTGTTTTTT; cdr3_aa: CSVEQGAVTGELFF
d_call: TRBD1; clone_size: many; j_call: TRBJ2-2; v_call: TRBV6-2/TRBV6-3; cdr3_nt: TGTGCCAGCCGTCCCGGGACAGAGTTCACCGGGGAGCTGTTTTTT; cdr3_aa: CASRPGTEFTGELFF
d_call: .; clone_size: few; j_call: TRBJ2-1; v_call: TRBV14; cdr3_nt: TGTGCCAGCAGCGGGCGGGACTTCTGGAGAAATGAGCAGTTCTTC; cdr3_aa: CASSGRDFWRNEQFF
d_call: TRBD1; clone_size: many; j_call: TRBJ2-7; v_call: TRBV11-2; cdr3_nt: TGTGCCAGCAGCCCCCCCGGGACAGCGAGCTCCTACGAGCAGTACTTC; cdr3_aa: CASSPPGTASSYEQYF